These 7 T cell receptor beta chains came from one sample sequenced in a study of regulatory T cells in long-lasting Graves disease. Through Arm-PCR of CDR3 regions and iRepertoire HTBI primers, TCR beta libraries were built. MiXCR, run by TCRdb on the multiplex PCR reads, gives a single entry per CDR3 protein. This table has about 430,000 distinct CDR3 sequences, approximately 22% appearing once. Time point defined: persistent/refractory GD, antithyroid drugs over 5 years with positive TRAb. PBMC-derived RNA was used for the TCR library. Sample: peripheral blood mononuclear cells (PBMCs), taken when the disease was refractory, from a patient treated with antithyroid drugs. These receptors all come from a female donor with Graves disease.

This clonotype was found many times. This chain joins TRBV12-3 or TRBV12-4 and TRBJ1-4, with D maybe TRBD1 (5 bases). The CDR3 loop spans 15 amino acids. Trimming took off 7 bases at V and 3 bases at J, with 15 bases between the two ends. CDR3 nucleotide sequence: TGTGCCAGCAATCCTTCAGGGCGGTCTAATGAAAAACTGTTTTTT. Protein sequence: CASNPSGRSNEKLFF.

This clonotype was counted at least ten times. The chain carries TRBV6-1 and TRBJ1-1; D call uncertain. The V end was cut by 1 base, the J end by 2 bases, with 11 bases between. The germline CDR1 and CDR2 sequences are MNHNS and SASEGT. CDR3 length: 15 residues. The CDR3 nucleotides read TGTGCCAGCAGTGAAGGTTCGCCGAAAAACACTGAAGCTTTCTTT. Encoded protein: CASSEGSPKNTEAFF.

The genes are TRBV7-9 and TRBJ2-2; TRBD2 might be the D (5 bases). V was pared by 5 bases and J by 2 bases, with 18 bases between. Germline lookup yields CDR1 SEHNR and CDR2 FQNEAQ (reference sequence). This CDR3 comprises 17 residues. CDR3 residues: CASSPLHAGINTGELFF. The CDR3 nucleotides are TGTGCCAGCAGCCCCCTCCACGCGGGTATTAACACCGGGGAGCTGTTTTTT.

The sample holds many counts of this clonotype. The rearrangement joins TRBV12-3 or TRBV12-4 to TRBJ1-1; D not certain. This CDR3 region has 13 residues. Trimming left V 7 bases short and J 3 bases short, with 12 bases between. CDR3 region: CASNLLRDTEAFF. The CDR3 bases are TGTGCCAGCAACCTCCTTCGCGACACTGAAGCTTTCTTT.

Only a few counts were recorded for this clonotype. The gene calls are TRBV7-8 and TRBJ1-2, with TRBD1 matching over 9 bases. V shed 5 bases, J shed 0 bases, and the junction held 13 bases outside the gene matches. Germline V CDR1 and CDR2: SGHVS, FQNEAQ. The CDR3 has 18 amino acids. DNA for the CDR3: TGTGCCAGCAGCGTATACCGGGACAGGGCCGAAACTAACTATGGCTACACCTTC. Residues: CASSVYRDRAETNYGYTF.

V and J are TRBV10-3 and TRBJ2-1; 7 bases match TRBD2. Germline V CDR1 and CDR2: ENHRY, SYGVKD. This CDR3 is built from 15 residues. The J segment lost 8 bases and the V segment lost 0 bases, leaving 7 bases of the junction unmatched. CDR3 amino acids: CAISESGGLADEQFF. The CDR3 DNA is TGTGCCATCAGTGAGTCGGGGGGTCTAGCGGATGAGCAGTTCTTC.

V is TRBV28 and J is TRBJ2-1; TRBD2 matches at 9 bases. There are 21 residues in the CDR3. CDR1 MDHEN and CDR2 SYDVKM come from the germline V gene. Trimming removed 3 bases from V and 8 bases from J; junction bases left unmatched: 26. The CDR3 reads CASSFPPRQGGRREGLYEQFF. The CDR3 region has the DNA TGTGCCAGCAGTTTCCCCCCCCGGCAGGGCGGGCGGCGGGAGGGTCTCTATGAGCAGTTCTTC.